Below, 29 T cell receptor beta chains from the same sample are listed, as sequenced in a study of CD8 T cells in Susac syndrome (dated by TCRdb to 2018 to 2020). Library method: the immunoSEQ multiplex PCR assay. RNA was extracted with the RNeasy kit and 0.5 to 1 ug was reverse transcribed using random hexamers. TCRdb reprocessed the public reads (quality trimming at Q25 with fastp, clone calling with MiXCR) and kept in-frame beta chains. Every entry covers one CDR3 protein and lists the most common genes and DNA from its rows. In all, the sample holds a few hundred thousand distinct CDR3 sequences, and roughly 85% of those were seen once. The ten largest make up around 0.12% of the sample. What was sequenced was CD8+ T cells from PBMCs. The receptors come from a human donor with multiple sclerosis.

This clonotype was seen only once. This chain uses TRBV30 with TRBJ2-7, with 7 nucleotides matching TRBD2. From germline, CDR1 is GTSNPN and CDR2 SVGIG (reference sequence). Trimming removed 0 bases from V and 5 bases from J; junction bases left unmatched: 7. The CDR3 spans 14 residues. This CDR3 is CAWSVGAGTNEQYF. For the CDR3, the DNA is TGTGCCTGGAGTGTAGGAGCGGGGACCAACGAGCAGTACTTC.

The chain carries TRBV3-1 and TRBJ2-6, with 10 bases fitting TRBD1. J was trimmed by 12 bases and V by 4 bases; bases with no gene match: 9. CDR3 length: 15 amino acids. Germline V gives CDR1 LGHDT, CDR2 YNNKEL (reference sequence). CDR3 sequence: CASSRDGTGEFVLTF. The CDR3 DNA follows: TGTGCCAGCAGCCGAGACGGGACAGGGGAGTTCGTCCTGACTTTC. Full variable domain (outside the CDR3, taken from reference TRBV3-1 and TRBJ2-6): DTAVSQTPKYLVTQMGNDKSIKCEQNLGHDTMYWYKQDSKKFLKIMFSYNNKELIINETVPNRFSPKSPDKAHLNLHINSLELGDSAVYFCASSRDGTGEFVLTFGAGSRLTVL.

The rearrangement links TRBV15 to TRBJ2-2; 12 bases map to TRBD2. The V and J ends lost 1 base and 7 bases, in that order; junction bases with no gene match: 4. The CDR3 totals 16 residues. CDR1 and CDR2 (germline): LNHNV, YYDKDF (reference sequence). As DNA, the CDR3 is TGTGCCACCAGCAGAGGACTAGCGGGAGCAAGCGGGGAGCTGTTTTTT. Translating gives CATSRGLAGASGELFF.

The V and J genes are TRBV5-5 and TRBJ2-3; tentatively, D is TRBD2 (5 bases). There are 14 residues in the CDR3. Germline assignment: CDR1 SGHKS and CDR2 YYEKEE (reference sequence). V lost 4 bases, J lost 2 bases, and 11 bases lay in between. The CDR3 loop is CASSRAAITDTQYF. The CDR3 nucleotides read TGTGCCAGCAGCCGAGCGGCAATCACAGATACGCAGTATTTT.

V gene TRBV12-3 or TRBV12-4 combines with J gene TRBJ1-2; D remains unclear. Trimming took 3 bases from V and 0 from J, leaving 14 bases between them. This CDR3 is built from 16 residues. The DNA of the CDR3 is TGTGCCAGCAGTTTTGCCCCAGAGTCAGCTAACTATGGCTACACCTTC. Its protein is CASSFAPESANYGYTF.

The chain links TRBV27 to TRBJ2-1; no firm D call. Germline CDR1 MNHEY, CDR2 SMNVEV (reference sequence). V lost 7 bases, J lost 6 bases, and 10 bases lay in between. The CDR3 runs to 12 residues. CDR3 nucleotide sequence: TGTGCCAGCACCTCTTTAGGCAATGAGCAGTTCTTC. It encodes CASTSLGNEQFF.

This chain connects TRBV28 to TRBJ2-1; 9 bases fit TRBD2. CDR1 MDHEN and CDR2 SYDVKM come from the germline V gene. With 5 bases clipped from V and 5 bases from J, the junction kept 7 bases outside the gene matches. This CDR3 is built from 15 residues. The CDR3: CASSPGLAPNNEQFF. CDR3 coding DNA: TGTGCCAGCAGTCCCGGACTAGCGCCAAACAATGAGCAGTTCTTC.

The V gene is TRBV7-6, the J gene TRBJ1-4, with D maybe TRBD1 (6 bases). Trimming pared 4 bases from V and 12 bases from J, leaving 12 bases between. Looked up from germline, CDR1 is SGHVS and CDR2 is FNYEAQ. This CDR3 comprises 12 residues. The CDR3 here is CASSSQGFELFF. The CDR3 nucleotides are TGTGCCAGCAGCTCACAGGGTTTTGAACTGTTTTTT. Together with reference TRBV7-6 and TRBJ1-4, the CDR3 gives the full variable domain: GAGVSQSPRYKVTKRGQDVALRCDPISGHVSLYWYRQALGQGPEFLTYFNYEAQQDKSGLPNDRFSAERPEGSISTLTIQRTEQRDSAMYRCASSSQGFELFFGSGTQLSVL.

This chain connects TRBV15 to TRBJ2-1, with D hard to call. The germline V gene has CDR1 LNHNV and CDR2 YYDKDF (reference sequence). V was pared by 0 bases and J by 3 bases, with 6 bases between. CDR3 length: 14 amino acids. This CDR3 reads CATSRDGDYNEQFF. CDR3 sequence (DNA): TGTGCCACCAGCAGAGATGGGGACTACAATGAGCAGTTCTTC.

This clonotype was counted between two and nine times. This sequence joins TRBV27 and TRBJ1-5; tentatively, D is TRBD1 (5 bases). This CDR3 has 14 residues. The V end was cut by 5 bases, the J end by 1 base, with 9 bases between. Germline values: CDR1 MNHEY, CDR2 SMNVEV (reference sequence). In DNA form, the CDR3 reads TGTGCCAGCAGTCCCGGGACGAGCAATCAGCCCCAGCATTTT. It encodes CASSPGTSNQPQHF.

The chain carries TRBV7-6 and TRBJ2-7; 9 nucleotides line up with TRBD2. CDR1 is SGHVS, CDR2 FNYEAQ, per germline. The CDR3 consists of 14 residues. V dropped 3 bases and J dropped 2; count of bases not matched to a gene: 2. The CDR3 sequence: CASSFLAGTYEQYF. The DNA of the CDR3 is TGTGCCAGCAGCTTCCTAGCGGGGACCTACGAGCAGTACTTC.

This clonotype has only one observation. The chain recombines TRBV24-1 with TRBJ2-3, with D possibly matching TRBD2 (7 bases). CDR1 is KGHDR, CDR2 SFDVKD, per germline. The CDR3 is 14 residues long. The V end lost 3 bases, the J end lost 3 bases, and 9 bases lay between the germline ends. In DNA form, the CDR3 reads TGTGCCACCAGTGATGGGGGGGCAACAGATACGCAGTATTTT. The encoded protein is CATSDGGATDTQYF.

The CDR3 nucleotides read TGTGCCTGGAGCAACAGGGTTTCCTACGAGCAGTACTTC. Its protein product is CAWSNRVSYEQYF. The genes are TRBV30 and TRBJ2-7; D is perhaps TRBD1 (6 bases). CDR3 length: 13 residues. CDR1 and CDR2 (germline): GTSNPN, SVGIG (reference sequence). Trimming pared 3 bases from V and 1 base from J, leaving 10 bases between.

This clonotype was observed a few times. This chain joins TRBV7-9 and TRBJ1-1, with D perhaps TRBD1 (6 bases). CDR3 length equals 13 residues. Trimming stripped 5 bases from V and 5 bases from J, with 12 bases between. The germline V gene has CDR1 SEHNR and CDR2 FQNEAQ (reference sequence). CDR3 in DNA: TGTGCCAGCAGCATATTAGGGGGGACTGAAGCTTTCTTT. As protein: CASSILGGTEAFF.

For the CDR3, the DNA is TGTGCCACCAGCACGGACAGAAATTCACCCCTCCACTTT. Protein sequence: CATSTDRNSPLHF. The chain employs TRBV15 and TRBJ1-6; a possible D gene is TRBD1 (6 bases). The V and J ends lost 4 bases and 7 bases respectively, with 8 bases between them. The CDR3 spans 13 residues. Germline CDR1 and CDR2: LNHNV and YYDKDF (reference sequence). The entire variable domain, with the rest obtained from reference TRBV15 and TRBJ1-6, is as follows: DAMVIQNPRYQVTQFGKPVTLSCSQTLNHNVMYWYQQKSSQAPKLLFHYYDKDFNNEADTPDNFQSRRPNTSFCFLDIRSPGLGDTAMYLCATSTDRNSPLHFGNGTRLTVT.

The CDR3 spells CSADDRGNTEAFF. The DNA for the CDR3 is TGCAGTGCTGACGACAGGGGGAACACTGAAGCTTTCTTT. J is TRBJ1-1 and V is TRBV20-1, with 8 bases aligning to TRBD1. The germline gives CDR1 DFQATT, CDR2 SNEGSKA (reference sequence). There are 13 residues in the CDR3. Trimming took 5 bases from V and 1 from J; bases not matched to a gene: 3.

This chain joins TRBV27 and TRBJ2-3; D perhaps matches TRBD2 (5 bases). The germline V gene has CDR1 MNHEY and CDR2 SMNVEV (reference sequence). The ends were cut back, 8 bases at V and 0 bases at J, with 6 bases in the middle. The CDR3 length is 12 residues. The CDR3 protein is CASGRSTDTQYF. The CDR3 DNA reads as TGTGCCAGCGGGAGAAGCACAGATACGCAGTATTTT.

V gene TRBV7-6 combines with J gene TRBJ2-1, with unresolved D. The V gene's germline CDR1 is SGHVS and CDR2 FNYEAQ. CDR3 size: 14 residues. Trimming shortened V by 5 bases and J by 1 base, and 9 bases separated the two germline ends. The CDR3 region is CASSQTPSYNEQFF. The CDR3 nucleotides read TGTGCCAGCAGCCAAACTCCTTCCTACAATGAGCAGTTCTTC.

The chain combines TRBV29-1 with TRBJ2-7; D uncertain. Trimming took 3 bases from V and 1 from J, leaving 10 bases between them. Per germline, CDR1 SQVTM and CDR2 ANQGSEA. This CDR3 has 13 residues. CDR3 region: CSVEVPGSYEQYF. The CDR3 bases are TGCAGCGTTGAGGTCCCAGGATCCTACGAGCAGTACTTC.

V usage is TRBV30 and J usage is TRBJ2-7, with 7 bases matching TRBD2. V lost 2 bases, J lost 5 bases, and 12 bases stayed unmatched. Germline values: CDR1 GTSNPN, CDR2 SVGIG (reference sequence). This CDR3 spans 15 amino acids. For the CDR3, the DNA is TGTGCCTGGAGTCCCGTTGGCGGGAGTTCCCACGAGCAGTACTTC. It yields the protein CAWSPVGGSSHEQYF.

CDR3: CASSLGGGGISYNEQFF. For the CDR3, the DNA is TGTGCCAGCAGCTTAGGAGGCGGCGGAATCTCCTACAATGAGCAGTTCTTC. This rearrangement joins TRBV7-6 to TRBJ2-1; D remains ambiguous. CDR1 and CDR2 (germline): SGHVS, FNYEAQ. CDR3 length: 17 amino acids. Trimming shortened V by 1 base and J by 0 bases, and 13 bases separated the two germline ends.

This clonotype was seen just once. CDR3: CASSPPTPNTGELFF. In nucleotides, the CDR3 is TGTGCCAGCAGCCCCCCAACTCCCAACACCGGGGAGCTGTTTTTT. The gene calls are TRBV2 and TRBJ2-2; no definite D call. CDR3 length: 15 amino acids. Germline lookup yields CDR1 SNHLY and CDR2 FYNNEI. V shed 6 bases and J shed 2 bases, with 13 bases lying between them.

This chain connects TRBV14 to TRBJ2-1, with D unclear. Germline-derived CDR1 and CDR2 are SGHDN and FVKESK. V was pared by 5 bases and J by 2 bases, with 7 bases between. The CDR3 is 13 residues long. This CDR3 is CASSDTAYNEQFF. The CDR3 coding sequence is TGTGCCAGCAGCGATACAGCCTACAATGAGCAGTTCTTC.

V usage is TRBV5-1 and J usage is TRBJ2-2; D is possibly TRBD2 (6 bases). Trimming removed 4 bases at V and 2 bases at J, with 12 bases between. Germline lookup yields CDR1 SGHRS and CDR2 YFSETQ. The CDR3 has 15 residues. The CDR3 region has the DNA TGCGCCAGCAGCCCCCGGGGGACCAACACCGGGGAGCTGTTTTTT. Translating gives CASSPRGTNTGELFF.

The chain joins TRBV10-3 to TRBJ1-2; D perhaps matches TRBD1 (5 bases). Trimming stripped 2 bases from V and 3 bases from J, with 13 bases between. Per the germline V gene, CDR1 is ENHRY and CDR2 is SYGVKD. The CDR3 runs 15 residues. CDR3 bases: TGTGCCATCAGTGAGACAGGCTCCATCCACTATGGCTACACCTTC. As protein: CAISETGSIHYGYTF.

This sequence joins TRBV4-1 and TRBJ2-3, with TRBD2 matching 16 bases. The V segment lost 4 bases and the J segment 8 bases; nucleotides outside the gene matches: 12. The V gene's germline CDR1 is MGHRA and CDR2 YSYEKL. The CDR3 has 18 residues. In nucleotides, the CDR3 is TGCGCCAGCAGCCTAAACTGGGGGACTAGCGGGAGGGCTACTACGCAGTATTTT. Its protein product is CASSLNWGTSGRATTQYF.

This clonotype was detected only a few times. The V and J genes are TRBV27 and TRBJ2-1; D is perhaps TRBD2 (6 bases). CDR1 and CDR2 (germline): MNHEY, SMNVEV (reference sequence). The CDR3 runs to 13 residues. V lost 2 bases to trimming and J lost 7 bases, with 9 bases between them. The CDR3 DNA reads TGTGCCAGCAGTTTAGTGGGAGGAAATGAGCAGTTCTTC. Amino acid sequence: CASSLVGGNEQFF.

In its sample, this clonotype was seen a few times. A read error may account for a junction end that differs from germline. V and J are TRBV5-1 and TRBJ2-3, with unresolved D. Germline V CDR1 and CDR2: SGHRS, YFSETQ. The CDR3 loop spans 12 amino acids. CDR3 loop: CASSLLEDTQYF. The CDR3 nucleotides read TGTGCCAGCAGCTTGCTAGAGGATACGCAGTATTTT. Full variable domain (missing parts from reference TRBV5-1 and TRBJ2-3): KAGVTQTPRYLIKTRGQQVTLSCSPISGHRSVSWYQQTPGQGLQFLFEYFSETQRNKGNFPGRFSGRQFSNSRSEMNVSTLELGDSALYLCASSLLEDTQYFGPGTRLTVL.

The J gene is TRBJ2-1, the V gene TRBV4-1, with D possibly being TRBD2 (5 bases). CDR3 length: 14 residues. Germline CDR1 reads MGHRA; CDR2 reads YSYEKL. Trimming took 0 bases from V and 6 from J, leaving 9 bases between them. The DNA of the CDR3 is TGCGCCAGCAGCCAAGATCGAGGGCCCAATGAGCAGTTCTTC. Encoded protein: CASSQDRGPNEQFF.